Each of the 12 T cell receptor beta chains below was sequenced from the same sample in a study of blood T cells in healthy people across ages. Combining a sample-barcoded 5' primer with a J-beta primer mix, a second PCR ran for about 6 to 12 cycles. MiXCR was run by TCRdb on the 5' RACE reads, yielding one entry per CDR3 protein. Of approximately 1,000,000 distinct CDR3 sequences in the sample, more than 30% were seen once. Material: blood. Every receptor here comes from a man younger than 35 in good health.

This clonotype was found many times. This chain links TRBV6-5 with TRBJ1-4, with D possibly being TRBD1 (6 bases). Trimming stripped 1 base from V and 8 bases from J, with 14 bases between. The CDR3 is 15 amino acids. Germline-derived CDR1 and CDR2 are MNHEY and SVGAGI. The CDR3 here is CASSYLGGAREKLFF. The CDR3 nucleotides read TGTGCCAGCAGTTACTTAGGGGGGGCGCGCGAAAAACTGTTTTTT.

This clonotype was recorded only once. The V gene is TRBV4-1, the J gene TRBJ2-1; 13 nucleotides align to TRBD2. This CDR3 is 17 amino acids long. Per germline, CDR1 MGHRA and CDR2 YSYEKL. V was clipped by 8 bases and J by 2 bases; unmatched bases: 9. The CDR3 nucleotides read TGCGCCAGCGGGCCTTTTACTAGCGGGGGGGCCTACAATGAGCAGTTCTTC. It specifies CASGPFTSGGAYNEQFF.

The chain carries TRBV25-1 and TRBJ2-2, with 9 positions matching TRBD1. CDR3 length: 15 amino acids. The trim removed 3 bases at V and 5 bases at J, leaving 4 bases unmatched. Germline CDR1 and CDR2: MGHDK and SYGVNS. In DNA, the CDR3 is TGTGCCAGCAGTGAGTGGGACAGGGATACCGGGGAGCTGTTTTTT. Amino acid sequence: CASSEWDRDTGELFF.

This clonotype has more than one count but fewer than ten. V usage is TRBV5-1 and J usage is TRBJ1-4; possible D gene TRBD1, 5 bases. Germline CDR1 is SGHRS and CDR2 is YFSETQ. The V gene lost 5 bases and the J gene lost 8 bases, with 16 bases spanning the gap. The CDR3 has 14 amino acids. The CDR3 coding sequence is TGCGCCAGCAGGGAAGGCAGGGCGGACGAAAAACTGTTTTTT. It translates to CASREGRADEKLFF.

The rearrangement uses TRBV20-1 and TRBJ2-1; D gene unclear. From germline, CDR1 is DFQATT and CDR2 SNEGSKA (reference sequence). The CDR3 totals 15 residues. The ends were cut back, 5 bases at V and 7 bases at J, with 21 bases in the middle. The CDR3 DNA follows: TGCAGTGCTTCCCCAGTTCCCAGGAGAAGGAATGAGCAGTTCTTC. Protein product: CSASPVPRRRNEQFF.

The chain links TRBV12-5 to TRBJ1-2; TRBD1 aligns across 12 bases. The V gene end was trimmed by 0 bases and the J gene end by 2 bases; junction bases not matched to a gene: 16. Germline V gene sequence: CDR1 LGHNT, CDR2 FRNRAP. The CDR3 contains 21 residues. CDR3: CASGLVTLGTGGVWKNYGYTF. CDR3 nucleotide sequence: TGTGCTAGTGGTTTGGTCACCCTCGGGACAGGGGGCGTATGGAAGAACTATGGCTACACCTTC.

The chain has TRBV6-5 and TRBJ1-4, with D perhaps TRBD1 (6 bases). The V end was cut by 2 bases, the J end by 5 bases, with 12 bases between. Per the germline V gene, CDR1 is MNHEY and CDR2 is SVGAGI. The CDR3 length is 15 residues. The CDR3 sequence is CASSYEGGGNEKLFF. In DNA, the CDR3 is TGTGCCAGCAGTTACGAAGGGGGAGGAAATGAAAAACTGTTTTTT.

The rearrangement uses TRBV27 and TRBJ2-1, with D tentatively TRBD1 (5 bases). CDR1 and CDR2 (germline): MNHEY, SMNVEV (reference sequence). The CDR3 totals 13 residues. Deletions cut 8 bases from V and 2 bases from J, with 10 bases between. The chain's CDR3 is CASGQGPYNEQFF. In DNA form, the CDR3 reads TGTGCCAGCGGCCAGGGTCCCTACAATGAGCAGTTCTTC.

This clonotype was seen only a few times. V usage is TRBV6-2 or TRBV6-3 and J usage is TRBJ1-2; D uncertain. The CDR3 contains 12 residues. V was clipped by 5 bases and J by 6 bases, with 10 bases between them. The germline V gene encodes CDR1 MNHEY and CDR2 SVGEGT. DNA for the CDR3: TGTGCCAGCAGTCCCCATCCCGATGGCTACACCTTC. Its protein is CASSPHPDGYTF.

This clonotype was observed a few times. The chain joins TRBV5-6 to TRBJ1-2; a possible D gene is TRBD1 (6 bases). Germline loops: CDR1 SGHDT, CDR2 YYEEEE. The V and J ends lost 4 bases and 6 bases respectively, with 22 bases between them. The CDR3 length is 16 residues. The CDR3 DNA follows: TGTGCCAGCAGCCGCTGGACAGAGAATCGTTGGGATGGCTACACCTTC. This codes for CASSRWTENRWDGYTF.

The chain has TRBV11-2 and TRBJ1-3; possible D gene TRBD1, 5 bases. V was pared by 5 bases and J by 2 bases, with 16 bases between. CDR1 SGHAT and CDR2 FQNNGV come from the germline V gene. This CDR3 has 16 amino acids. The CDR3 protein is CASSPHWGRAGNTIYF. CDR3 sequence (DNA): TGTGCCAGCAGCCCCCACTGGGGCAGGGCTGGAAACACCATATATTTT.

V usage is TRBV20-1 and J usage is TRBJ1-2, with D possibly being TRBD1 (6 bases). Trimming pared 5 bases from V and 6 bases from J, leaving 22 bases between. In germline, CDR1 is DFQATT, CDR2 SNEGSKA (reference sequence). The CDR3 length is 15 residues. The CDR3 region is CSAGGPPGQTNGYTF. Here the CDR3 DNA reads TGCAGTGCTGGAGGACCGCCGGGACAAACGAATGGCTACACCTTC.